This is a list of T cell receptor beta chains from one sample in a study of OX40 agonist ivuxolimab in advanced cancers. Clones were sequenced by immunoSEQ multiplex PCR, and TCRdb holds only the in-frame ones, with some missing. The sample includes about 67,000 clones, about 83% of them seen just once. This sample comprised CD4+ or CD8+ T cells sorted from blood, obtained in a trial of the OX40 agonist ivuxolimab. Every receptor here comes from an adult with an advanced solid tumor such as melanoma, head and neck, liver or kidney cancer. Each CDR3 is given with its conserved first and last residue. Each record gives: J gene, D gene, clone size, V gene, CDR3 length, CDR3 protein, CDR3 DNA. The D gene is left open where the match is weak. Clone size is shown for a subset of rows, as once, few, many or a class of expanded clone.

>TRBJ2-7|TRBD1|-|TRBV11-2|17
CASSSYRTGTSSYEQYF
TGTGCCAGCAGCTCTTACAGGACAGGGACCAGCTCCTACGAGCAGTACTTC
>TRBJ1-2|-|-|TRBV9|14
CASSVANDNYGYTF
TGTGCCAGCAGCGTAGCAAACGACAACTATGGCTACACCTTC
>TRBJ1-2|-|-|TRBV7-9|19
CASSPLGLRGGRPYYGYTF
TGTGCCAGCAGCCCCTTGGGATTAAGGGGGGGCCGACCCTACTATGGCTACACCTTC
>TRBJ1-1|-|-|TRBV11-3|16
CASSESAPGQNTEAFF
TGTGCCAGCAGCGAATCCGCCCCCGGACAGAACACTGAAGCTTTCTTT
>TRBJ1-1|-|few|TRBV11-2|13
CASSLDRYTEAFF
TGTGCCAGCAGCTTAGACAGGTACACTGAAGCTTTCTTT
>TRBJ2-5|TRBD2|-|TRBV6-5|14
CASSYSSGGETQYF
TGTGCCAGCAGTTACTCCAGCGGGGGTGAGACCCAGTACTTC
>TRBJ2-7|TRBD2|few|TRBV18|14
CASSPGLASYEQYF
TGTGCCAGCTCACCGGGACTAGCATCCTACGAGCAGTACTTC
>TRBJ1-6|-|once|TRBV10-3|16
CAISITASSYNSPLHF
TGTGCCATCAGTATCACAGCGAGCTCCTATAATTCACCCCTCCACTTT
>TRBJ1-2|-|-|TRBV5-6|17
CASSLVHLGQGFYGYTF
TGTGCCAGCAGCTTGGTACATTTAGGGCAGGGATTCTATGGCTACACCTTC
>TRBJ1-6|-|-|TRBV6-5|12
CASRQYNSPLHF
TGTGCCAGCAGACAGTATAATTCACCCCTCCACTTT
>TRBJ2-1|TRBD1|-|TRBV5-4|16
CASSLGFGTGNNEQFF
TGTGCCAGCAGCTTGGGATTCGGGACAGGGAACAATGAGCAGTTCTTC
>TRBJ2-1|-|-|TRBV5-1|15
CASSGGTALVHEQFF
TGCGCCAGCAGCGGGGGGACAGCTCTCGTCCATGAGCAGTTCTTC
>TRBJ2-7|-|-|TRBV9|15
CASSVGPQENYEQYF
TGTGCCAGCAGCGTAGGTCCACAGGAAAACTACGAGCAGTACTTC
>TRBJ2-7|-|-|TRBV6-5|15
CASSYSWTEGYEQYF
TGTGCCAGCAGTTACTCTTGGACGGAGGGCTACGAGCAGTACTTC
>TRBJ1-3|-|-|TRBV7-9|14
CASSLTATGNTIYF
TGTGCCAGCAGCTTGACAGCGACGGGAAACACCATATATTTT
>TRBJ1-2|-|-|TRBV2|12
CASTSDRYGYTF
TGTGCCAGCACTTCGGACAGATATGGCTACACCTTC
>TRBJ2-4|-|-|TRBV4-1|12
CASSQGENIQYF
TGCGCCAGCAGCCAAGGGGAAAACATTCAGTACTTC
>TRBJ1-1|-|-|TRBV6-5|14
CASSRELGYAEAFF
TGTGCCAGCAGCCGAGAATTGGGGTACGCTGAAGCTTTCTTT
>TRBJ2-5|-|-|TRBV7-2|13
CASSRLSGETQYF
TGTGCCAGCAGCCGATTATCGGGGGAGACCCAGTACTTC
>TRBJ2-4|TRBD2|-|TRBV19|16
CASSMASGGAINIQYF
TGTGCCAGTAGTATGGCTAGCGGGGGGGCCATAAACATTCAGTACTTC
>TRBJ2-3|-|-|TRBV18|16
CASSPPSQDPLHTQYF
TGTGCCAGCTCACCACCGTCACAGGATCCGCTCCATACGCAGTATTTT
>TRBJ2-7|TRBD1|-|TRBV5-1|11
CASSLTGGKYF
TGCGCCAGCAGCTTGACAGGGGGCAAGTACTTC
>TRBJ2-4|TRBD1|-|TRBV5-5|19
CASSPDRQGATLAKNIQYF
TGTGCCAGCAGCCCAGACCGACAGGGGGCGACCCTAGCCAAAAACATTCAGTACTTC
>TRBJ2-3|-|-|TRBV5-1|16
CASSLGGLAGTDTQYF
TGCGCCAGCAGCTTGGGAGGTCTGGCCGGCACAGATACGCAGTATTTT
>TRBJ1-3|-|-|TRBV19|15
CASSDGYRSGNTIYF
TGTGCCAGTAGTGATGGCTATCGCTCTGGAAACACCATATATTTT